The T cell receptor beta chain described here comes from a study of OX40 agonist ivuxolimab in advanced cancers. The CDR3 runs to 15 residues. The V and J ends lost 7 bases and 1 base respectively, with 14 bases between them. Looked up from germline, CDR1 is LNHDA and CDR2 is SQIVND (reference sequence). Using immunoSEQ multiplex PCR, the repertoire was profiled, and TCRdb retains in-frame clones only, with some absent. This sample carries about 70,000 clones, about 94% of them seen once, and the ten largest clones take about 8.3%. The chain carries TRBV19 and TRBJ1-3, with D unresolved. This clonotype was sampled from an adult with an advanced solid tumor such as melanoma, head and neck, liver or kidney cancer. Sample: CD4+ or CD8+ T cells sorted from blood, taken in a trial of the OX40 agonist ivuxolimab. CDR3 sequence (DNA): TGTGCCAGTACCCAAGTCGAGGAATCTGGAAACACCATATATTTT. It is translated as CASTQVEESGNTIYF.